Sequencing of this TCR beta chain was carried out in a study of blood T cells in healthy people across ages. Using a J-beta primer mix together with a sample-barcoded 5' primer, a second PCR was run for roughly 6 to 12 cycles. Each CDR3 protein gets one entry after TCRdb re-called the 5' RACE reads with MiXCR. The repertoire holds over a million distinct CDR3 sequences, with under 30% as singletons. Germline lookup yields CDR1 SGHVS and CDR2 FNYEAQ. The CDR3 extends over 13 amino acids. The sample was also linked to a second study, of T cells of mothers and their children.

Source material: blood. This clonotype was obtained from a girl aged 2 to 9 in good health. The chain employs TRBV7-6 and TRBJ2-1; maybe TRBD2 (6 bases). The DNA end lines up better with TRBJ2-7; the J call may be wrong. The CDR3 DNA follows: TGTGCCAGCACCCCGATGGGAGGCTACGAGCAGTACTTC. Its translation: CASTPMGGYEQYF.